Listed below are T cell receptor beta chains from one sample, sequenced in a study of cytomegalovirus exposure and HLA in healthy donors. TCRdb's copy holds only in-frame clones and misses some; the assay was immunoSEQ multiplex PCR. The sample yields approximately 260,000 clones, 84% seen once. The sequencing input was PBMCs. These TCRs come from a woman in her forties in good health and CMV-seropositive. Each CDR3 is given with its conserved first and last residue. Fields, in order: V gene, J gene, D gene, clone size, CDR3 DNA, CDR3 protein. D genes are given only for firm matches. Some rows have no size entry. The others give once, few or many, or a class for an expanded clone.

V gene: TRBV7-9
J gene: TRBJ2-5
D gene: TRBD2
clone size: NA
CDR3 DNA: TGTGCCAGCAGCCCCAGGACTAGCGGGGGTCAAGAGACCCAGTACTTC
CDR3 protein: CASSPRTSGGQETQYF

V gene: TRBV6-5
J gene: TRBJ2-1
D gene: NA
clone size: NA
CDR3 DNA: TGTGCCAGCAGCTTCGACTCCGCCCGCAATGAGCAGTTCTTC
CDR3 protein: CASSFDSARNEQFF

V gene: TRBV29-1
J gene: TRBJ1-5
D gene: TRBD1
clone size: few
CDR3 DNA: TGCAGCGTTGCCGAGACAGGGTATAATCAGCCCCAGCATTTT
CDR3 protein: CSVAETGYNQPQHF

V gene: TRBV10-3
J gene: TRBJ1-1
D gene: NA
clone size: once
CDR3 DNA: TGTGCCATCGGGAGGGCCGGGACAGAAGCTTTCTTT
CDR3 protein: CAIGRAGTEAFF

V gene: TRBV5-8
J gene: TRBJ2-1
D gene: NA
clone size: NA
CDR3 DNA: TGTGCCAGCAGCTTGGACGGCGGTGAGCAGTTCTTC
CDR3 protein: CASSLDGGEQFF

V gene: TRBV6-5
J gene: TRBJ1-4
D gene: NA
clone size: NA
CDR3 DNA: TGTGCCAGCAGTTACTCGGTACAGAGCAATGAAAAACTGTTTTTT
CDR3 protein: CASSYSVQSNEKLFF

V gene: TRBV20-1
J gene: TRBJ2-5
D gene: NA
clone size: NA
CDR3 DNA: TGCAGTGCTCACCGCGGTGAGACCCAGTACTTC
CDR3 protein: CSAHRGETQYF

V gene: TRBV18
J gene: TRBJ2-5
D gene: NA
clone size: once
CDR3 DNA: TGTGCCAGCTCACCAGTAAAAGAGACCCAGTACTTC
CDR3 protein: CASSPVKETQYF

V gene: TRBV6-5
J gene: TRBJ2-5
D gene: TRBD2
clone size: NA
CDR3 DNA: TGTGCCAGCAGGACTAGCGGCCAAGAGACCCAGTACTTC
CDR3 protein: CASRTSGQETQYF

V gene: TRBV25-1
J gene: TRBJ2-3
D gene: TRBD2
clone size: NA
CDR3 DNA: TGTGCCAGCAGTGGGGAGACTAGCGGGAGAACAGATACGCAGTATTTT
CDR3 protein: CASSGETSGRTDTQYF

V gene: TRBV5-4
J gene: TRBJ2-1
D gene: TRBD2
clone size: NA
CDR3 DNA: TGTGCCAGCAGCCCCCCGGGACTAGCTACCTACAATGAGCAGTTCTTC
CDR3 protein: CASSPPGLATYNEQFF

V gene: TRBV29-1
J gene: TRBJ2-7
D gene: NA
clone size: NA
CDR3 DNA: TGCAGCGTTGAAGCGACCGGGAAGAGCTCCTACGAGCAGTACTTC
CDR3 protein: CSVEATGKSSYEQYF

V gene: TRBV2
J gene: TRBJ2-3
D gene: TRBD1
clone size: NA
CDR3 DNA: TGTGCCAGCCACTACAGGGGGAGAACAGATACGCAGTATTTT
CDR3 protein: CASHYRGRTDTQYF

V gene: TRBV7-3
J gene: TRBJ1-1
D gene: NA
clone size: once
CDR3 DNA: TGTGCCAGCATCCCGGCCGGACAAATGAACACTGAAGCTTTCTTT
CDR3 protein: CASIPAGQMNTEAFF

V gene: TRBV7-2
J gene: TRBJ1-1
D gene: NA
clone size: NA
CDR3 DNA: TGTGCCAGCAGCTTAATAGCCGGGAACACTGAAGCTTTCTTT
CDR3 protein: CASSLIAGNTEAFF

V gene: TRBV7-9
J gene: TRBJ1-2
D gene: NA
clone size: NA
CDR3 DNA: TGTGCCAGCAGTCCGAGGACAGAATCCTATGGCTACACCTTC
CDR3 protein: CASSPRTESYGYTF

V gene: TRBV12-5
J gene: TRBJ2-1
D gene: NA
clone size: NA
CDR3 DNA: TGTGCTAGTGGTTTGGGTGCGGGCTCCTACAATGAGCAGTTCTTC
CDR3 protein: CASGLGAGSYNEQFF

V gene: TRBV28
J gene: TRBJ2-3
D gene: NA
clone size: NA
CDR3 DNA: TGTGCCAGCAGTTTATCTTCCAGGTTTGGGGATACGCAGTATTTT
CDR3 protein: CASSLSSRFGDTQYF

V gene: TRBV11-3
J gene: TRBJ2-1
D gene: NA
clone size: NA
CDR3 DNA: TGTGCCAGCAGCTATGGCGGGACCGACAATGAGCAGTTCTTC
CDR3 protein: CASSYGGTDNEQFF

V gene: TRBV15
J gene: TRBJ2-1
D gene: NA
clone size: few
CDR3 DNA: TGTGCCACCAGCAGAGATCGAGTCCATGAGCAGTTCTTC
CDR3 protein: CATSRDRVHEQFF

V gene: TRBV11-3
J gene: TRBJ1-4
D gene: NA
clone size: NA
CDR3 DNA: TGTGCCAGCAGTTCGGCAGGGGAACCTAATGAAAAACTGTTTTTT
CDR3 protein: CASSSAGEPNEKLFF

V gene: TRBV28
J gene: TRBJ2-7
D gene: TRBD1
clone size: NA
CDR3 DNA: TGTGCCAGCAGTATCCCGGGACAGGGGGCGCACGAGCAGTACTTC
CDR3 protein: CASSIPGQGAHEQYF

V gene: TRBV6-8
J gene: TRBJ2-7
D gene: TRBD1
clone size: NA
CDR3 DNA: TGTGCCAGCAGTTACCTTTGGACAGGGAAGGGGTCAATACGAGGGTCGAGATTATACTACGAGCAGTACTTC
CDR3 protein: CASSYLWTGKGSIRGSRLYYEQYF

V gene: TRBV10-3
J gene: TRBJ1-2
D gene: NA
clone size: NA
CDR3 DNA: TGTGCCATCAGTGCCGGGGAATATAGGGATGGCTACACCTTC
CDR3 protein: CAISAGEYRDGYTF

V gene: TRBV18
J gene: TRBJ2-1
D gene: TRBD1
clone size: NA
CDR3 DNA: TGTGCCAGCTCACCAGTAGTCGGACAGGGAATGCTTGAGCAGTTCTTC
CDR3 protein: CASSPVVGQGMLEQFF

V gene: TRBV4-2
J gene: TRBJ2-2
D gene: TRBD2
clone size: NA
CDR3 DNA: TGTGCCAGCAGCCCCCGACTAGCGGGAGATAACACCGGGGAGCTGTTTTTT
CDR3 protein: CASSPRLAGDNTGELFF

V gene: TRBV11-2
J gene: TRBJ2-5
D gene: TRBD2
clone size: NA
CDR3 DNA: TGTGCCAGCAGCTTAGACGGTGGGGCTAGCGGGAGTTTCGAGAAGACCCAGTACTTC
CDR3 protein: CASSLDGGASGSFEKTQYF

V gene: TRBV6-5
J gene: TRBJ1-1
D gene: NA
clone size: NA
CDR3 DNA: TGTGCCAGCAGTTACTCAAGACAGGCCAACACTGAAGCTTTCTTT
CDR3 protein: CASSYSRQANTEAFF

V gene: TRBV2
J gene: TRBJ2-7
D gene: TRBD2
clone size: NA
CDR3 DNA: TGTGCCAGCAACCCACTAGCGGGATATCTGGGCGAGCAGTACTTC
CDR3 protein: CASNPLAGYLGEQYF

V gene: TRBV28
J gene: TRBJ2-3
D gene: NA
clone size: NA
CDR3 DNA: TGTGCCAGCAGCGAGGACGGGGCAGATACGCAGTATTTT
CDR3 protein: CASSEDGADTQYF

V gene: TRBV30
J gene: TRBJ2-2
D gene: TRBD2
clone size: NA
CDR3 DNA: TGTGCCTGGAGTAAGGCTAGCGGGAGTGGTTCCGGGGAGCTGTTTTTT
CDR3 protein: CAWSKASGSGSGELFF

V gene: TRBV28
J gene: TRBJ1-2
D gene: NA
clone size: NA
CDR3 DNA: TGTGCCAGCAGTCAGCAGGGTTTCAATGGCTACACCTTC
CDR3 protein: CASSQQGFNGYTF

V gene: TRBV5-4
J gene: TRBJ1-1
D gene: NA
clone size: NA
CDR3 DNA: TGTGCCAGCAGCTTCTTTGGGGGGACTGAAGCTTTCTTT
CDR3 protein: CASSFFGGTEAFF

V gene: TRBV5-1
J gene: TRBJ1-1
D gene: TRBD1
clone size: NA
CDR3 DNA: TGCGCCAGCAGCTTGGAGACAGGGCGGACTGAAGCTTTCTTT
CDR3 protein: CASSLETGRTEAFF

V gene: TRBV7-2
J gene: TRBJ2-7
D gene: TRBD1
clone size: NA
CDR3 DNA: TGTGCCAGCAGCCTCGACCCTGACAGGGCCTCCTACGAGCAGTACTTC
CDR3 protein: CASSLDPDRASYEQYF

V gene: TRBV29-1
J gene: TRBJ2-2
D gene: NA
clone size: NA
CDR3 DNA: TGCAGCGTTGGGACAGTTGGCGGGGGAGGGGAGCTGTTTTTT
CDR3 protein: CSVGTVGGGGELFF

V gene: TRBV18
J gene: TRBJ1-5
D gene: NA
clone size: NA
CDR3 DNA: TGTGCCAGCTCACCACCGTCCAGGGCACGGAGCAATCAGCCCCAGCATTTT
CDR3 protein: CASSPPSRARSNQPQHF

V gene: TRBV5-1
J gene: TRBJ1-3
D gene: NA
clone size: NA
CDR3 DNA: TGCGCCAGCAGCTTGTTCGGGGAGGACGCATATTTT
CDR3 protein: CASSLFGEDAYF

V gene: TRBV5-1
J gene: TRBJ2-7
D gene: TRBD2
clone size: NA
CDR3 DNA: TGCGCCAGCAGCTTGGTAGGCCTAGCGGGAGGTTCCTACGAGCAGTACTTC
CDR3 protein: CASSLVGLAGGSYEQYF

V gene: TRBV5-8
J gene: TRBJ2-7
D gene: NA
clone size: NA
CDR3 DNA: TGTGCCAGCAGCTCGGGCTACAGGGAAGACTACGAGCAGTACTTC
CDR3 protein: CASSSGYREDYEQYF

V gene: TRBV2
J gene: TRBJ2-5
D gene: NA
clone size: NA
CDR3 DNA: TGTGCCAGCAGTGAAGTTAGCGGCAAAGAGACCCAGTACTTC
CDR3 protein: CASSEVSGKETQYF

V gene: TRBV7-9
J gene: TRBJ2-1
D gene: TRBD2
clone size: NA
CDR3 DNA: TGTGCCAGCAGCTCGACTAGCGGGAGGGCCAATGAGCAGTTCTTC
CDR3 protein: CASSSTSGRANEQFF

V gene: TRBV7-2
J gene: TRBJ1-3
D gene: NA
clone size: NA
CDR3 DNA: TGTGCCAGCAGATCCGCAGGGGCCCCTGGAAACACCATATATTTT
CDR3 protein: CASRSAGAPGNTIYF

V gene: TRBV6-1
J gene: TRBJ1-2
D gene: NA
clone size: NA
CDR3 DNA: TGTGCCAGCAGCGAGGAACCCTATGGCTACACCTTC
CDR3 protein: CASSEEPYGYTF

V gene: TRBV7-2
J gene: TRBJ2-3
D gene: TRBD2
clone size: NA
CDR3 DNA: TGTGCCAGCAAGGGCGGCGGGAGTTCAGATACGCAGTATTTT
CDR3 protein: CASKGGGSSDTQYF

V gene: TRBV30
J gene: TRBJ1-2
D gene: NA
clone size: NA
CDR3 DNA: TGTGCCTGGAGGGTTAAAGGGGGTAACTATGGCTACACCTTC
CDR3 protein: CAWRVKGGNYGYTF

V gene: TRBV4-3
J gene: TRBJ1-4
D gene: NA
clone size: NA
CDR3 DNA: TGCGCCAGCAGCTTGACAGCAACTAATGAAAAACTGTTTTTT
CDR3 protein: CASSLTATNEKLFF

V gene: TRBV7-2
J gene: TRBJ2-1
D gene: NA
clone size: NA
CDR3 DNA: TGTGCCAGCAGATTACAGGGCAATGAGCAGTTCTTC
CDR3 protein: CASRLQGNEQFF

V gene: TRBV7-9
J gene: TRBJ2-1
D gene: NA
clone size: NA
CDR3 DNA: TGTGCCAGCAGCTTATTAGCCCGCGGAAATGAGCAGTTCTTC
CDR3 protein: CASSLLARGNEQFF

V gene: TRBV19
J gene: TRBJ1-5
D gene: NA
clone size: NA
CDR3 DNA: TGTGCCAGTAGTGCCAGGACAGTCTATAGCAATCAGCCCCAGCATTTT
CDR3 protein: CASSARTVYSNQPQHF

V gene: TRBV6-5
J gene: TRBJ2-3
D gene: TRBD2
clone size: NA
CDR3 DNA: TGTGCCAGCAGTCCTCGGATAGCGGGAGTAGATACGCAGTATTTT
CDR3 protein: CASSPRIAGVDTQYF

V gene: TRBV19
J gene: TRBJ2-2
D gene: NA
clone size: NA
CDR3 DNA: TGTGCCAGTAGTGTCCTATACAGGGACACCGGGGAGCTGTTTTTT
CDR3 protein: CASSVLYRDTGELFF

V gene: TRBV4-1
J gene: TRBJ1-1
D gene: NA
clone size: NA
CDR3 DNA: TGCGCCAGCAGCCAAGATGCCGGGAGAGGCACTGAAGCTTTCTTT
CDR3 protein: CASSQDAGRGTEAFF

V gene: TRBV19
J gene: TRBJ2-3
D gene: TRBD2
clone size: NA
CDR3 DNA: TGTGCCAGTAGCGAGGTAGGACTAGCGGTAAACACAGATACGCAGTATTTT
CDR3 protein: CASSEVGLAVNTDTQYF

V gene: TRBV19
J gene: TRBJ1-5
D gene: NA
clone size: NA
CDR3 DNA: TGTGCCAGTAGAGGCGGAGATGTCCTCAATCAGCCCCAGCATTTT
CDR3 protein: CASRGGDVLNQPQHF

V gene: TRBV6-5
J gene: TRBJ1-1
D gene: NA
clone size: few
CDR3 DNA: TGTGCCAGCAGTTACTCTGCAACCGGGTCTGAAGCTTTCTTT
CDR3 protein: CASSYSATGSEAFF

V gene: TRBV7-9
J gene: TRBJ2-7
D gene: TRBD1
clone size: NA
CDR3 DNA: TGTGCCAGCAGCTTACCCGGACAGGGGGCTCAAGAGCAGTACTTC
CDR3 protein: CASSLPGQGAQEQYF